This is a list of T cell receptor beta chains from one sample in a study of response to subunit inactivated influenza vaccine. TCRdb re-called the RT-PCR reads with MiXCR, one entry per CDR3 protein. The table includes about 700,000 distinct CDR3 sequences, about 14% detected once. Source: PBMCs from blood, taken 14 to 15 days before vaccination. These receptors were taken from a man aged 50 or older who received an inactivated influenza vaccine. The CDR3 runs from the conserved cysteine through the conserved F or W. D genes are given only for firm matches. Clone size appears in some rows only: once, few, many, or a class for an expanded clone.

>TRBV20-1|few|TRBD1|TRBJ2-7
TGCAGTGCTAGTTGGGGACAGGGCATCACCTACGAGCAGTACTTC
CSASWGQGITYEQYF
>TRBV20-1|-|-|TRBJ2-2
TGCAGTGCCCCCGACAGGGAGGGCACCGGGGAGCTGTTTTTT
CSAPDREGTGELFF
>TRBV5-4|few|-|TRBJ2-2
TGTGCCAGCAGCTTGGCGCGAAGAGACACCGGGGAGCTGTTTTTT
CASSLARRDTGELFF
>TRBV29-1|-|-|TRBJ2-7
TGCAGCGTTGACCAGGGGGGGACCTACGAGCAGTACTTC
CSVDQGGTYEQYF
>TRBV14|few|-|TRBJ1-1
TGTGCCAGCAGCCAAGCGGGTCGGGCCGCTGAAGCTTTCTTT
CASSQAGRAAEAFF
>TRBV28|few|TRBD2|TRBJ2-3
TGTGCCACTTGGGGGGCTAGCGGGAGCTATACGCAGTATTTT
CATWGASGSYTQYF
>TRBV6-1|-|TRBD1|TRBJ1-1
TGTGCCAGCAGACTAACCGACAGGGCCACTGAAGCTTTCTTT
CASRLTDRATEAFF
>TRBV2|few|-|TRBJ2-5
TGTGCCAGCATAAGGATGGTGGAGACCCAGTACTTC
CASIRMVETQYF
>TRBV5-6|few|-|TRBJ2-3
TGTGCCAGCAGACCGGGACACTCCACAGATACGCAGTATTTT
CASRPGHSTDTQYF
>TRBV20-1|-|-|TRBJ2-3
TGCAGTGCGACCGGCGGGCCGGGGAGACCCACAGATACGCAGTATTTT
CSATGGPGRPTDTQYF
>TRBV28|few|-|TRBJ2-6
TGTGCCAGCAGCTTCCCACTTGTATCCGGGGCCAACGTCCTGACTTTC
CASSFPLVSGANVLTF
>TRBV6-1|few|-|TRBJ1-1
TGTGCCACCAACGGGCCACAGAACACTGAAGCTTTCTTT
CATNGPQNTEAFF
>TRBV4-2|few|-|TRBJ2-5
TGTGCCAGCAGCCAAGGGCTCGGGAGCGACGAGACCCAGTACTTC
CASSQGLGSDETQYF
>TRBV4-1|-|TRBD2|TRBJ2-1
TGCGCCAGCAGCCAAGATCCGGGCGGGGGGGCCAATGAGCAGTTCTTC
CASSQDPGGGANEQFF
>TRBV6-1|-|-|TRBJ1-1
TGTGCCAGCAGTGAAGTAACAGGCCGGACTGAAGCTTTCTTT
CASSEVTGRTEAFF
>TRBV7-9|many|-|TRBJ2-7
TGTGCCAGCAGCTTAAATCCCTACGAGCAGTACTTC
CASSLNPYEQYF
>TRBV7-9|few|TRBD2|TRBJ2-7
TGTGCCAGCAGCCGAGCGGGAGGGCCGACCAACGAGCAGTACTTC
CASSRAGGPTNEQYF
>TRBV10-2|few|TRBD2|TRBJ2-2
TGCGCCAGCAGTAAAATCTCGGGGGGGGACGGGGAGCTGTTTTTT
CASSKISGGDGELFF
>TRBV20-1|-|-|TRBJ2-1
TGCAGTGCTAGACAGAGGTCAGGGGCGTACAATGAGCAGTTCTTC
CSARQRSGAYNEQFF
>TRBV29-1|few|TRBD1|TRBJ2-1
TGCAGCGTCTCCGGACAGGGTTCGGGCAATGAGCAGTTCTTC
CSVSGQGSGNEQFF
>TRBV7-9|-|TRBD1|TRBJ2-1
TGTGCCAGCAGCTTCTTCTCAACGGACAGGGAGCAGTTCTTC
CASSFFSTDREQFF
>TRBV20-1|few|TRBD2|TRBJ2-1
TGCAGTGCTAGAGATGGGGGTGGGGGGGAGTACAATGAGCAGTTCTTC
CSARDGGGGEYNEQFF
>TRBV5-1|few|TRBD1|TRBJ1-2
TGCGCCAGCAGCTATAGACAGGGAGGCGATGGCTACACCTTC
CASSYRQGGDGYTF
>TRBV20-1|-|-|TRBJ2-7
TGCAGTGCTCAGCCTGGGGGAGCATACTACGAGCAGTACTTC
CSAQPGGAYYEQYF
>TRBV5-1|few|-|TRBJ2-1
TGCGCCAGCCTGCGACTAGACCCTTTTGATGAGCAGTTCTTC
CASLRLDPFDEQFF
>TRBV29-1|many|-|TRBJ1-6
TGCAGCGTAAGGGACGGTAATAATTCACCCCTCCACTTT
CSVRDGNNSPLHF
>TRBV20-1|few|-|TRBJ2-7
TGCAGTGCTAGTGCCCCACGGGGTCCCGAGCAGTACTTC
CSASAPRGPEQYF
>TRBV4-2|-|-|TRBJ2-7
TGTGCCAGCAGCCAAGTTAGCGGTGATGGGTCCTACGAGCAGTACTTC
CASSQVSGDGSYEQYF
>TRBV11-2|many|TRBD1|TRBJ2-3
TGTGCCAGCAGCTTCTGGGACAGATTTGATAGCACAGATACGCAGTATTTT
CASSFWDRFDSTDTQYF
>TRBV3-1|few|-|TRBJ2-7
TGTGCCAGCAGCCTTGACAGGACGCTCTACGAGCAGTACTTC
CASSLDRTLYEQYF
>TRBV12-3/TRBV12-4|-|-|TRBJ2-1
TGTGCCAGCAGTGCCCAGTCCAAGTTGCAGTTCTTC
CASSAQSKLQFF
>TRBV20-1|-|TRBD2|TRBJ2-5
TGCAGTGCTAGACCAACCCGGTGGACTAGCGGGAGAGTAAGGGAGACCCAGTACTTC
CSARPTRWTSGRVRETQYF
>TRBV7-9|-|TRBD1|TRBJ2-1
TGTGCCAGCAGCCCCTTTCCAGGGGGTCGTGGCAATGAGCAGTTCTTC
CASSPFPGGRGNEQFF
>TRBV7-9|few|-|TRBJ1-1
TGTGCCAGCAGCCAGAGGAGCACTGAAGCTTTCTTT
CASSQRSTEAFF
>TRBV28|-|-|TRBJ1-4
TGTGCCAGCAGAGGGCCAGGGTCGGGGGCAAATGAAAAACTGTTTTTT
CASRGPGSGANEKLFF
>TRBV2|few|-|TRBJ1-4
TGTGCCAGCAGCCGGGACACCTTTAATGAAAAACTGTTTTTT
CASSRDTFNEKLFF
>TRBV15|few|TRBD1|TRBJ2-7
TGTGCCACCAGCAGAGGAGACAGGGGATCAGGTAACGAGCAGTACTTC
CATSRGDRGSGNEQYF
>TRBV11-2|-|TRBD2|TRBJ2-2
TGTGCCAGCAGCCGCAATTCGGGGGGCACCGGGGAGCTGTTTTTT
CASSRNSGGTGELFF
>TRBV7-8|-|-|TRBJ2-3
TGTGCCAGCACCCCCCCGGTTGCAGATACGCAGTATTTT
CASTPPVADTQYF
>TRBV21-1|few|-|TRBJ2-5
TGTGCCAGCAGCAGGCCCATGGCAGGGAGAGACGAGACCCAGTACTTC
CASSRPMAGRDETQYF
>TRBV20-1|few|-|TRBJ2-7
TGCAGTGCTAGAGATCAGTGGTTGGGACTCCTCCTATCCGAGCAGTACTTC
CSARDQWLGLLLSEQYF
>TRBV24-1|-|-|TRBJ2-1
TGTGCCACCAGTGATCTAACCCCCGAGGGCTACAATGAGCAGTTCTTC
CATSDLTPEGYNEQFF
>TRBV24-1|-|-|TRBJ2-2
TGTGCCACCGGGCAGTCGAACACCGGGGAGCTGTTTTTT
CATGQSNTGELFF
>TRBV11-2|few|-|TRBJ2-2
TGTGCCAGCAGCTTGTTTCTAGCCGGGGAGCTGTTTTTT
CASSLFLAGELFF
>TRBV9|-|-|TRBJ1-3
TGTGCCAGCAGCGTAGGAAACACCATATATTTT
CASSVGNTIYF
>TRBV9|-|-|TRBJ1-3
TGTGCCAGCAGCGTAGCTACAGCGCCCTTCTCTGGAAACACCATATATTTT
CASSVATAPFSGNTIYF